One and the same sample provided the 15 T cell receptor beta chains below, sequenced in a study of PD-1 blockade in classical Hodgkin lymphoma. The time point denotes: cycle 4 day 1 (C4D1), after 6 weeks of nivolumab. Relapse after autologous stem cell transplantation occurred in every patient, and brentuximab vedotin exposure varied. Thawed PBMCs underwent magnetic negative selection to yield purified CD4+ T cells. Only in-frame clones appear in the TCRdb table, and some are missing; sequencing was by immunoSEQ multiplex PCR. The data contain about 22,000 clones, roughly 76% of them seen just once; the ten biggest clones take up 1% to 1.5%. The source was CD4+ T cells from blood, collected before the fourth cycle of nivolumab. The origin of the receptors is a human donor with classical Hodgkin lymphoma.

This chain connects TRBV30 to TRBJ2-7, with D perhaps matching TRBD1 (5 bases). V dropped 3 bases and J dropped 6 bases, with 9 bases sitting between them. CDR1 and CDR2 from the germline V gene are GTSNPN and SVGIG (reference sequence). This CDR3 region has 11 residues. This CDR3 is CAWRSGREQYF. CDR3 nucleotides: TGTGCCTGGAGATCAGGGCGCGAGCAGTACTTC. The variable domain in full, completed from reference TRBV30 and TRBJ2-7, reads SQTIHQWPATLVQPVGSPLSLECTVEGTSNPNLYWYRQAAGRGLQLLFYSVGIGQISSEVPQNLSASRPQDRQFILSSKKLLLSDSGFYLCAWRSGREQYFGPGTRLTVT.

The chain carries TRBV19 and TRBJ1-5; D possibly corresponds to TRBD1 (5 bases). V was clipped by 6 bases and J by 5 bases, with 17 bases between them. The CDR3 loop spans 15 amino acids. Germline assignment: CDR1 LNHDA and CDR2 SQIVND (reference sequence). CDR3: CASRRIRDGHQPQHF. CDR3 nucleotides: TGTGCCAGTAGGAGAATCCGGGACGGTCATCAGCCCCAGCATTTT.

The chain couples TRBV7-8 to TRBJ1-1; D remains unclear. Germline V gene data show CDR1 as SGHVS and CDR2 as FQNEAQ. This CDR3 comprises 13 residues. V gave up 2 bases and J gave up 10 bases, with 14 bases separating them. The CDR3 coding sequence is TGTGCCAGCAGCTTAAAACGGGAGTCCTCAGCTTTCTTT. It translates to CASSLKRESSAFF. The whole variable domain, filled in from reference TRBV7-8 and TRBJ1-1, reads GAGVSQSPRYKVAKRGQDVALRCDPISGHVSLFWYQQALGQGPEFLTYFQNEAQLDKSGLPSDRFFAERPEGSVSTLKIQRTQQEDSAVYLCASSLKRESSAFFGQGTRLTVV.

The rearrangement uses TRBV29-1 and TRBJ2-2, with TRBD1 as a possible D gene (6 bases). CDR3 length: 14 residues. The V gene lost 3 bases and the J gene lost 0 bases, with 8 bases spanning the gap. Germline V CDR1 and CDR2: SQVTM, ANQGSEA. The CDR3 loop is CSVDGQTNTGELFF. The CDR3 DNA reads TGCAGCGTTGACGGACAGACGAACACCGGGGAGCTGTTTTTT.

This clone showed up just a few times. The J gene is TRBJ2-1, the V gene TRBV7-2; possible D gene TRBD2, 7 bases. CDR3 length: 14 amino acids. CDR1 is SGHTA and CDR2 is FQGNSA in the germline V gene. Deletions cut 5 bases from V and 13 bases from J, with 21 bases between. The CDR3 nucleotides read TGTGCCAGCAGCCCGAGTGGGGGGGCCAAAGGACAGTTCTTC. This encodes CASSPSGGAKGQFF. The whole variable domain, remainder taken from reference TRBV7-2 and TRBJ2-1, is GAGVSQSPSNKVTEKGKDVELRCDPISGHTALYWYRQSLGQGLEFLIYFQGNSAPDKSGLPSDRFSAERTGGSVSTLTIQRTQQEDSAVYLCASSPSGGAKGQFFGPGTRLTVL.

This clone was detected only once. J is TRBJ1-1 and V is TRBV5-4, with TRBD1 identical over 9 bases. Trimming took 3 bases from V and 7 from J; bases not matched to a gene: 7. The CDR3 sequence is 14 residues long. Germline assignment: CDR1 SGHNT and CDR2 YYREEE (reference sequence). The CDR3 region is CASSSPGQGREAFF. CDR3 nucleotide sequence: TGTGCCAGCAGCTCGCCGGGACAGGGCCGTGAAGCTTTCTTT. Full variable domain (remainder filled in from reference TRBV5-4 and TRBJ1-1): ETGVTQSPTHLIKTRGQQVTLRCSSQSGHNTVSWYQQALGQGPQFIFQYYREEENGRGNFPPRFSGLQFPNYSSELNVNALELDDSALYLCASSSPGQGREAFFGQGTRLTVV.

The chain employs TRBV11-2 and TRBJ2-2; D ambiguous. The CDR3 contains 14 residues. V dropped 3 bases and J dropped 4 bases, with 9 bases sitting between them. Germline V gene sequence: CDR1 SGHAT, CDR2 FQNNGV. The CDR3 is CASSLLRVTGELFF. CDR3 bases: TGTGCCAGCAGCTTGCTCCGGGTCACCGGGGAGCTGTTTTTT.

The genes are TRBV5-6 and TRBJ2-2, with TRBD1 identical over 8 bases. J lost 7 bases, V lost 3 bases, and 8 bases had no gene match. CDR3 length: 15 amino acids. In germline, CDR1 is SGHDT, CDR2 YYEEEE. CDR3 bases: TGTGCCAGCAGCTCCGACAGGGGTTGGGGCGGGGAGCTGTTTTTT. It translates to CASSSDRGWGGELFF.

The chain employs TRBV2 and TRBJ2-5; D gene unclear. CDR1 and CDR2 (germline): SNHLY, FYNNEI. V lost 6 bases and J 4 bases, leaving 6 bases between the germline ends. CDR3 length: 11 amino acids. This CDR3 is CASSLAETQYF. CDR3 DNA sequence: TGTGCCAGCAGCCTGGCAGAGACCCAGTACTTC.

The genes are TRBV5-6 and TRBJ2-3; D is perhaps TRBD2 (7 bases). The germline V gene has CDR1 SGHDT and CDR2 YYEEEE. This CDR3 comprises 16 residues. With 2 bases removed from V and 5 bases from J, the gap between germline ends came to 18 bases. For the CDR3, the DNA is TGTGCCAGCAGCTTTGCCGGGGGGCCAGGGGTAGATACGCAGTATTTT. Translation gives CASSFAGGPGVDTQYF.

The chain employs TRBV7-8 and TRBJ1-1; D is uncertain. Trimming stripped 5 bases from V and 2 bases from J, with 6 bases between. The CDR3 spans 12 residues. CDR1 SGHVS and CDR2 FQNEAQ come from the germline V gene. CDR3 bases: TGTGCCAGCAGCCCCTCTAACACTGAAGCTTTCTTT. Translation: CASSPSNTEAFF.

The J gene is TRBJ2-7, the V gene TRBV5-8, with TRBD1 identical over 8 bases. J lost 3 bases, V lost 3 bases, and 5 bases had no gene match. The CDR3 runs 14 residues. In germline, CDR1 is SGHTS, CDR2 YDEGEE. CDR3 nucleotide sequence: TGTGCCAGCAGCTGGGGACAGGCCAACTACGAGCAGTACTTC. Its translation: CASSWGQANYEQYF. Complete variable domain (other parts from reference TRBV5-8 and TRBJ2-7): EAGVTQSPTHLIKTRGQQATLRCSPISGHTSVYWYQQALGLGLQFLLWYDEGEERNRGNFPPRFSGRQFPNYSSELNVNALELEDSALYLCASSWGQANYEQYFGPGTRLTVT.

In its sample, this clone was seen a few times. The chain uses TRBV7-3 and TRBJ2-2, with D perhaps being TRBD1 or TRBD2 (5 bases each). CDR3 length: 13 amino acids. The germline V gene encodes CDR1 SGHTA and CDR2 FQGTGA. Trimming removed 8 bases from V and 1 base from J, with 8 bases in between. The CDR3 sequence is CASGGLNTGELFF. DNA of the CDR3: TGTGCCAGCGGGGGATTGAACACCGGGGAGCTGTTTTTT.

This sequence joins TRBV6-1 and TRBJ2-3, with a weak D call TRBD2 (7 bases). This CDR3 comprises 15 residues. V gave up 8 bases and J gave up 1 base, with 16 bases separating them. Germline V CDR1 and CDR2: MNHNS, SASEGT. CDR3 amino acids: CASLQKGGGTDTQYF. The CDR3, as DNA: TGTGCCAGCCTCCAGAAGGGGGGGGGCACAGATACGCAGTATTTT.

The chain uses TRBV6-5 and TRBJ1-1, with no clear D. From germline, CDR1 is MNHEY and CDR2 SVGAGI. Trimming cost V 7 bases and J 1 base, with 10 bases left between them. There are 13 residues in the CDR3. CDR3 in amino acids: CASKKGRNTEAFF. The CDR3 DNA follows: TGTGCCAGCAAAAAAGGGAGGAACACTGAAGCTTTCTTT.